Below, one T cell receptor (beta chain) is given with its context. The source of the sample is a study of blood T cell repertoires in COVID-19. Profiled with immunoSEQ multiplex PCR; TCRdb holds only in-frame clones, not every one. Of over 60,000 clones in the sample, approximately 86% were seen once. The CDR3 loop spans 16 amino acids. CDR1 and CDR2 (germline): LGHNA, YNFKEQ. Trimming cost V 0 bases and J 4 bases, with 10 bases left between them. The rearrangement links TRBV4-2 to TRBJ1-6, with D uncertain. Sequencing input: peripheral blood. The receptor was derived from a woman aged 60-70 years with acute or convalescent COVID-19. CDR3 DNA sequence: TGTGCCAGCAGCCAAGATAGCGGCAGATATAATTCACCCCTCCACTTT. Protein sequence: CASSQDSGRYNSPLHF.